This T cell receptor (beta chain) was documented in a study of patients and donors after allogeneic stem cell transplantation. TCRdb reanalysed the RT-PCR reads using MiXCR and keeps one entry per CDR3 protein. The sample includes some 880,000 distinct CDR3 sequences, 15% to 20% of them seen just once. This clonotype has more than one count but fewer than ten. The material sequenced was blood, either unsorted or a sorted T cell fraction (not recorded which). This receptor was obtained from a human donor who was either an allogeneic HSCT recipient or a stem cell or donor lymphocyte infusion donor (not recorded which). It is not recorded whose cells these are; they may come from a transplant donor.

The CDR3 protein is CASSQDSSRISLNTEAFF. CDR3 sequence (DNA): TGTGCCAGCAGCCAAGATTCGAGTCGGATCTCTCTGAACACTGAAGCTTTCTTT. This chain joins TRBV4-2 and TRBJ1-1; no clear D gene. Per germline, CDR1 LGHNA and CDR2 YNFKEQ. The CDR3 contains 18 residues. V was clipped by 0 bases and J by 0 bases, with 17 bases between them.